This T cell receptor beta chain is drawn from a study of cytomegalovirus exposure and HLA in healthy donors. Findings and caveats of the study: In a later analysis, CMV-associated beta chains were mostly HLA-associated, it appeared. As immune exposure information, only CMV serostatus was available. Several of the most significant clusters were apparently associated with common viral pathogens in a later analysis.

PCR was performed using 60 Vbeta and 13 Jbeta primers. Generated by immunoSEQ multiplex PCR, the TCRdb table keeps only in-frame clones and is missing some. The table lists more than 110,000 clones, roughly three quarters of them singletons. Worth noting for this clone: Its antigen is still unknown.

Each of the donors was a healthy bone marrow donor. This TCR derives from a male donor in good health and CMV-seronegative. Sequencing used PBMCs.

The CDR3 reads CASSLAGGPGEQYF. For the CDR3, the DNA is TGTGCCAGCAGCTTAGCGGGGGGGCCGGGCGAGCAGTACTTC. This chain joins TRBV7-8 and TRBJ2-7; tentative D call: TRBD2 (7 bases). There are 14 residues in the CDR3. Germline CDR1 reads SGHVS; CDR2 reads FQNEAQ. V was trimmed by 0 bases and J by 6 bases, leaving 12 bases between them.